These 7 T cell receptor beta chains share one sample of origin, sequenced in a study of technical replicates of blood from four donors (dated by TCRdb to the late 2010s). The library was produced with the immunoSEQ multiplex PCR assay. The clones in this table, taken by TCRdb from immuneACCESS, are in-frame only. Not every clone is retained; where verified, under half of the shortfall comes from an unresolved V gene, and the cause of the rest is unknown. The sample profile shows some 70,000 clones; roughly 96% of them were found once. Roughly 0.24% of the sample is in the top ten clones. The sample consisted of T cells isolated from PBMCs. Source of these receptors: a human donor in good health.

The chain is built from TRBV11-3 and TRBJ2-7, with 7 bases aligning to TRBD1. Trimming cost V 6 bases and J 1 base; bases outside gene matches: 6. CDR1 and CDR2 (germline): SGHNT, YENEEA. This CDR3 is 14 amino acids long. CDR3 region: CASRIRDSSYEQYF. DNA of the CDR3: TGTGCCAGCAGGATCCGGGACAGTTCCTACGAGCAGTACTTC.

The rearrangement links TRBV4-2 to TRBJ1-4, with unresolved D. This CDR3 has 16 amino acids. V lost 0 bases and J lost 4, with 12 bases in between. Germline assignment: CDR1 LGHNA and CDR2 YNFKEQ. CDR3 residues: CASSQDSGSGNEKLFF. The CDR3 DNA follows: TGTGCCAGCAGCCAAGATTCGGGCAGCGGTAATGAAAAACTGTTTTTT.

This rearrangement joins TRBV7-6 to TRBJ1-4; possibly TRBD1 for D (5 bases). Germline V lookup: CDR1 SGHVS, CDR2 FNYEAQ. This CDR3 has 17 residues. Trimming stripped 4 bases from V and 8 bases from J, with 23 bases between. The CDR3 here is CASSSGPIEGGTEKLFF. Written as DNA, the CDR3 is TGTGCCAGCAGCTCCGGGCCAATAGAGGGAGGGACGGAAAAACTGTTTTTT.

The V and J genes are TRBV11-2 and TRBJ2-7; D unclear. The CDR3 sequence is 13 residues long. Trimming pared 1 base from V and 3 bases from J, leaving 7 bases between. Per the germline V gene, CDR1 is SGHAT and CDR2 is FQNNGV. This CDR3 reads CASSLGQDYEQYF. The CDR3 DNA is TGTGCCAGCAGCTTAGGGCAGGACTACGAGCAGTACTTC.

The chain joins TRBV19 to TRBJ2-7; 7 nucleotides match TRBD1. The CDR3 sequence is 13 residues long. Germline V gives CDR1 LNHDA, CDR2 SQIVND (reference sequence). V was clipped by 6 bases and J by 4 bases; unmatched bases: 6. The CDR3 sequence is CASSMTGSYEQYF. CDR3 nucleotides: TGTGCCAGTAGCATGACAGGGTCTTACGAGCAGTACTTC.

This chain joins TRBV7-9 and TRBJ2-1; D perhaps matches TRBD1 (5 bases). The CDR3 has 15 residues. Germline V gene data show CDR1 as SEHNR and CDR2 as FQNEAQ (reference sequence). V dropped 2 bases and J dropped 4 bases, with 12 bases sitting between them. Written as DNA, the CDR3 is TGTGCCAGCAGCTTAAGCCAGGGAACTTACAATGAGCAGTTCTTC. Translated, it gives CASSLSQGTYNEQFF.

The genes are TRBV19 and TRBJ2-3; 7 nucleotides match TRBD1. Germline V gene data show CDR1 as LNHDA and CDR2 as SQIVND (reference sequence). With V trimmed by 3 bases and J by 0 bases, 6 bases remained unmatched. The CDR3 has 16 residues. CDR3 loop: CASSMVVTGSTDTQYF. CDR3 bases: TGTGCCAGTAGTATGGTGGTGACAGGGAGCACAGATACGCAGTATTTT.